Listed below are T cell receptor beta chains from one sample, sequenced in a study of T cell changes during pregnancy in multiple sclerosis. Sequencing used immunoSEQ multiplex PCR; TCRdb keeps in-frame clones, though not all of them. The sample lists approximately 100,000 clones, approximately 94% occurring once. This material consisted of peripheral blood, taken in the third trimester of pregnancy. These receptors were collected from a female donor with multiple sclerosis, enrolled in a pregnancy study. CDR3s include the opening cysteine and the closing phenylalanine or tryptophan. A D gene is named only where the DNA matches it firmly. Rows may omit the clone size; those that give it use once, few, many or a size class.

V gene,clone size,D gene,J gene,CDR3 protein,CDR3 DNA
TRBV18,.,.,TRBJ2-4,CASSPQGVNIQYF,TGTGCCAGCTCACCACAGGGGGTCAACATTCAGTACTTC
TRBV11-2,.,.,TRBJ2-5,CASSLEGRGEETQYF,TGTGCCAGCAGCTTAGAGGGCAGGGGGGAAGAGACCCAGTACTTC
TRBV28,.,TRBD2,TRBJ2-1,CASSLSPGLAGKVYNEQFF,TGTGCCAGCAGTTTATCCCCCGGACTAGCGGGAAAAGTTTACAATGAGCAGTTCTTC
TRBV11-2,.,.,TRBJ2-2,CASRYPYRPGELFF,TGTGCCAGCAGATACCCTTACAGGCCCGGGGAGCTGTTTTTT
TRBV9,.,.,TRBJ1-2,CASSPPGYGYTF,TGTGCCAGCAGCCCCCCGGGCTATGGCTACACCTTC
TRBV5-1,.,TRBD1,TRBJ2-5,CASSLVLSGTGSPGETQYF,TGCGCCAGCAGCTTGGTTCTATCCGGGACAGGCTCCCCCGGGGAGACCCAGTACTTC
TRBV30,.,.,TRBJ2-2,CACDGGLSGELFF,TGTGCCTGTGATGGGGGCTTGTCCGGGGAGCTGTTTTTT
TRBV6-1,.,TRBD2,TRBJ2-3,CASRQVASGTDTQYF,TGTGCCAGCAGGCAGGTAGCTAGCGGAACAGATACGCAGTATTTT
TRBV30,.,TRBD1,TRBJ2-7,CAWSGGEQYF,TGTGCCTGGTCAGGGGGCGAGCAGTACTTC
TRBV7-8,.,.,TRBJ2-1,CASSRSFSASSYNEQFF,TGTGCCAGCAGCCGTTCCTTCAGCGCAAGCTCCTACAATGAGCAGTTCTTC
TRBV19,.,TRBD2,TRBJ2-2,CASSVSGRTGELFF,TGTGCCAGTAGTGTTAGCGGGAGGACCGGGGAGCTGTTTTTT
TRBV14,once,.,TRBJ2-2,CASSQGVTRRLFF,TGTGCCAGCAGCCAAGGGGTGACTAGACGGTTGTTTTTT
TRBV19,.,.,TRBJ2-7,CASSQQGRRRYEQYF,TGTGCCAGTAGCCAACAGGGTCGACGACGTTACGAGCAGTACTTC
TRBV19,.,.,TRBJ2-7,CASSRQDLYEQYF,TGTGCCAGTAGCAGACAGGACCTCTACGAGCAGTACTTC
TRBV19,once,.,TRBJ1-4,CASSIDPDSNEKLFF,TGTGCCAGTAGTATAGATCCGGACTCTAATGAAAAACTGTTTTTT
TRBV7-2,.,TRBD2,TRBJ2-2,CASSLVGGRASTGELFF,TGTGCCAGCAGCTTAGTCGGCGGGAGGGCAAGTACCGGGGAGCTGTTTTTT
TRBV30,.,.,TRBJ2-3,CAWSQGSTDTQYF,TGTGCCTGGTCTCAGGGGTCAACAGATACGCAGTATTTT
TRBV4-3,.,TRBD2,TRBJ2-3,CASSQDLPLAGGLKDTQYF,TGCGCCAGCAGCCAAGACTTGCCGCTAGCGGGAGGGCTCAAAGATACGCAGTATTTT
TRBV9,.,.,TRBJ1-5,CASSPWGGRQPQHF,TGTGCCAGCAGCCCCTGGGGGGGGCGGCAGCCCCAGCATTTT
TRBV4-3,.,TRBD2,TRBJ2-2,CASSQGLAGGRSGELFF,TGCGCCAGCAGCCAAGGACTAGCGGGAGGGCGGTCCGGGGAGCTGTTTTTT
TRBV11-3,once,TRBD2,TRBJ2-1,CASSLGGSEQFF,TGTGCCAGCAGCTTAGGCGGGAGTGAGCAGTTCTTC
TRBV9,.,TRBD2,TRBJ2-7,CASSVVPGGINEQYF,TGTGCCAGCAGCGTAGTTCCGGGAGGTATCAACGAGCAGTACTTC
TRBV5-4,.,TRBD1,TRBJ1-2,CASTDRGAYGYTF,TGTGCCAGCACCGACAGGGGGGCCTATGGCTACACCTTC
TRBV9,.,.,TRBJ2-2,CASSVAGSTGELFF,TGTGCCAGCAGCGTAGCGGGAAGCACCGGGGAGCTGTTTTTT
TRBV30,.,TRBD1,TRBJ1-2,CAWGTVGHGYTF,TGTGCCTGGGGGACAGTGGGACATGGCTACACCTTC
TRBV6-1,.,.,TRBJ2-1,CAMVGESSYNEQFF,TGTGCCATGGTAGGGGAAAGCTCCTACAATGAGCAGTTCTTC
TRBV6-1,.,TRBD1,TRBJ2-7,CASSKDRTYEQYF,TGTGCCAGCAGTAAGGACAGGACCTACGAGCAGTACTTC
TRBV28,.,.,TRBJ2-2,CASSLAAKLGELFF,TGTGCCAGCAGTTTAGCGGCTAAACTGGGGGAGCTGTTTTTT
TRBV10-3,once,.,TRBJ1-2,CAIKQPVYGYTF,TGTGCCATAAAACAGCCCGTCTATGGCTACACCTTC
TRBV5-1,.,.,TRBJ2-5,CASSLLRTAEWETQYF,TGCGCCAGCAGCTTACTCCGGACTGCCGAATGGGAGACCCAGTACTTC